The 11 T cell receptor beta chains below all came from one sample that was sequenced in a study of cytomegalovirus exposure and HLA in healthy donors. Amplification used 60 Vbeta primers and 13 Jbeta primers. Clones were sequenced by immunoSEQ multiplex PCR, and TCRdb holds only the in-frame ones, with some missing. The sample includes 120,000 to 150,000 clones, 80% to 90% of them seen just once. The sequenced sample was PBMCs. The receptors were gathered from a woman aged 40 to 55 in good health and CMV-seropositive.

The rearrangement joins TRBV5-1 to TRBJ1-1, with D perhaps TRBD1 (5 bases). Deletions cut 4 bases from V and 8 bases from J, with 12 bases between. This CDR3 is 12 amino acids long. CDR1 SGHRS and CDR2 YFSETQ come from the germline V gene. The CDR3 is CASSPDGGEAFF. In nucleotides, the CDR3 is TGCGCCAGCAGCCCGGATGGGGGGGAAGCTTTCTTT.

The gene calls are TRBV19 and TRBJ1-6, with TRBD1 matching over 7 bases. Per germline, CDR1 LNHDA and CDR2 SQIVND (reference sequence). The CDR3 has 14 residues. V was pared by 6 bases and J by 10 bases, with 9 bases of the junction left unmatched. The CDR3 DNA reads as TGTGCCAGTAGCAAAGAGGGGGCGCCGTCACCCCTCCACTTT. Encoded protein: CASSKEGAPSPLHF.

This clone was detected only a few times. This sequence joins TRBV29-1 and TRBJ2-7, with D possibly TRBD2 on 6 matching bases. Germline lookup yields CDR1 SQVTM and CDR2 ANQGSEA. The CDR3 runs 13 residues. Trimming removed 7 bases from V and 4 bases from J, with 17 bases in between. Here the CDR3 reads CSAYGASDYEQYF. The CDR3 DNA reads as TGCAGCGCCTATGGGGCTAGCGATTACGAGCAGTACTTC.

V is TRBV28 and J is TRBJ2-1; 9 bases align to TRBD2. The V gene end was trimmed by 7 bases and the J gene end by 8 bases; junction bases not matched to a gene: 9. Per germline, CDR1 MDHEN and CDR2 SYDVKM. The CDR3 is 14 amino acids. The CDR3, as DNA: TGTGCCAGCACCGATAGCGGGAGTTTCGATGAGCAGTTCTTC. Amino acid sequence: CASTDSGSFDEQFF.

The chain carries TRBV6-4 and TRBJ2-1, with 10 bases identical to TRBD2. This CDR3 is 15 amino acids long. The V gene end was trimmed by 6 bases and the J gene end by 5 bases; junction bases not matched to a gene: 7. Germline-derived CDR1 and CDR2 are MRHNA and SNTAGT. As DNA, the CDR3 is TGTGCCAGCAGGAAACTAGCGGGACCAAACAATGAGCAGTTCTTC. Its protein product is CASRKLAGPNNEQFF.

This sequence joins TRBV7-9 and TRBJ2-5, with 11 positions matching TRBD1. The V gene's germline CDR1 is SEHNR and CDR2 FQNEAQ (reference sequence). The CDR3 extends over 14 amino acids. V gave up 5 bases and J gave up 7 bases; unmatched junction bases: 6. The CDR3 bases are TGTGCCAGCAGCCCGGGACAGGGGGTCGGGACCCAGTACTTC. Its translation is CASSPGQGVGTQYF.

This rearrangement joins TRBV27 to TRBJ1-5, with a possible D match to TRBD1 (5 bases). The V gene lost 5 bases and the J gene lost 9 bases, with 17 bases spanning the gap. This CDR3 spans 14 amino acids. From germline, CDR1 is MNHEY and CDR2 SMNVEV (reference sequence). The CDR3 bases are TGTGCCAGCAGTACCGGGACGGCCGGGGGGCCCCAGCATTTT. It codes for CASSTGTAGGPQHF.

This clone has only a few counts. The chain has TRBV27 and TRBJ2-7; 14 bases are shared with TRBD2. Germline V gene lookup returns CDR1 MNHEY and CDR2 SMNVEV (reference sequence). The ends lost 5 bases at V and 9 bases at J; junction bases unmatched: 6. This CDR3 comprises 14 residues. Written as DNA, the CDR3 is TGTGCCAGCAGTAAAGGGACTAGCGGGAGTTGGCAGTACTTC. It specifies CASSKGTSGSWQYF.

The chain recombines TRBV11-1 with TRBJ2-3, with 9 nucleotides matching TRBD2. Germline values: CDR1 SGHAT, CDR2 FQDESV (reference sequence). The CDR3 runs 16 residues. Germline trimming cut 4 bases from V and 0 bases from J; bases unmatched to any gene: 5. The CDR3 sequence is CASSSRLAASTDTQYF. In nucleotides, the CDR3 is TGTGCCAGCAGCTCTAGACTAGCGGCTAGCACAGATACGCAGTATTTT.

The table lists this clone with a few counts. Distinct nucleotide sequences in the sample also encode this CDR3. The gene calls are TRBV28 and TRBJ2-1; 7 bases align to TRBD1. J lost 3 bases, V lost 3 bases, and 2 bases had no gene match. Germline CDR1 MDHEN, CDR2 SYDVKM. CDR3 size: 14 residues. CDR3 coding DNA: TGTGCCAGCAGTTTGGCAGGGGGCTACAATGAGCAGTTCTTC. Its protein is CASSLAGGYNEQFF.

Only one count was recorded for this clone. V and J are TRBV4-1 and TRBJ2-3, with 10 bases identical to TRBD2. Trimming removed 4 bases from V and 3 bases from J; junction bases left unmatched: 7. CDR1 is MGHRA and CDR2 is YSYEKL in the germline V gene. This CDR3 is built from 16 residues. CDR3 protein: CASSPRTSGTTDTQYF. Here the CDR3 DNA reads TGCGCCAGCAGCCCCCGAACTAGCGGGACAACAGATACGCAGTATTTT.